The T cell receptor (beta chain) described here comes from a study of read filtering for tumor transcriptome and immune sequencing. Study-level results: Even smaller IR-seq throughput identified most shared clonotypes. Without single-read clonotypes, shared clonotype proportions correlated more between IR-seq and RNA-seq.

This clonotype was picked up a small number of times. Its antigen is as yet unknown. CDR3 length equals 14 residues. CDR1 is SNHLY and CDR2 is FYNNEI in the germline V gene. The ends were cut back, 7 bases at V and 0 bases at J, with 9 bases in the middle. The library was built from around 380 ng RNA with molecular barcoded adaptors for alpha/delta and beta/gamma chains. TCRdb itself ran the reads through MiXCR, one entry per CDR3 protein. Seen here are some 50,000 distinct CDR3 sequences, 15% to 20% observed once, and the top ten hold under 40%. This chain links TRBV2 with TRBJ1-4; a possible D gene is TRBD1 (5 bases). Sequenced sample: a population of CD138-negative cells sorted from bone marrow. This clonotype was sampled from a donor at least 40 years old with multiple myeloma. CDR3 region: CASKATATNEKLFF. CDR3 DNA sequence: TGTGCCAGCAAGGCGACAGCAACTAATGAAAAACTGTTTTTT.